The present entry profiles one T cell receptor beta chain with its context. This entry belongs to a study of technical replicates of blood from a few donors. V was pared by 2 bases and J by 4 bases, with 14 bases between. This CDR3 is 15 amino acids long. Germline-derived CDR1 and CDR2 are KGHSH and LQKENI. Assay: immunoSEQ multiplex PCR; the TCRdb copy retains only in-frame clones and omits some. The data contain more than 90,000 clones, approximately 95% of them seen just once; the ten biggest clones take up around 0.24%. This chain links TRBV18 with TRBJ1-2, with D possibly TRBD1 on 6 matching bases. This TCR was recovered from a human donor in good health. The sequencing sample was made of T cells isolated from PBMCs. CDR3 nucleotides: TGTGCCAGCTCACCAGAGACCACAGGGTCCTATGGCTACACCTTC. Residues: CASSPETTGSYGYTF. The whole variable domain, filled in from reference TRBV18 and TRBJ1-2, reads NAGVMQNPRHLVRRRGQEARLRCSPMKGHSHVYWYRQLPEEGLKFMVYLQKENIIDESGMPKERFSAEFPKEGPSILRIQQVVRGDSAAYFCASSPETTGSYGYTFGSGTRLTVV.